These 26 T cell receptor beta chains share one sample of origin, sequenced in a study of shared clonotypes between healthy human individuals. Naive CD8 cells lacked CD45RO, underwent positive selection for CCR7 and left out terminally differentiated effector memory CD45RA+ cells. Profiled with immunoSEQ multiplex PCR; TCRdb holds only in-frame clones, not every one. The repertoire holds hundreds of thousands of clones, with roughly 98% as singletons. Sequencing input: naive CD8+ T cells sorted from blood. The source is a man aged 30 to 39 in good health.

The V gene is TRBV7-6, the J gene TRBJ2-7, with D unclear. Looked up from germline, CDR1 is SGHVS and CDR2 is FNYEAQ. With 1 base removed from V and 0 bases from J, the gap between germline ends came to 10 bases. This CDR3 spans 15 amino acids. For the CDR3, the DNA is TGTGCCAGCAGCTTAGAGAACGGGTTCTCCTACGAGCAGTACTTC. It yields the protein CASSLENGFSYEQYF.

J is TRBJ2-1 and V is TRBV15; 9 nucleotides align to TRBD2. Germline V lookup: CDR1 LNHNV, CDR2 YYDKDF (reference sequence). J was trimmed by 6 bases and V by 3 bases; bases with no gene match: 24. This CDR3 region has 21 residues. The CDR3 nucleotides read TGTGCCACCAGCAGCGGTCCCTCTCTAGAGACCGGGACTAGCAGCTCCAATGAGCAGTTCTTC. It yields the protein CATSSGPSLETGTSSSNEQFF.

The chain uses TRBV9 and TRBJ2-7, with D tentatively TRBD1 or TRBD2 (5 bases each). V lost 2 bases to trimming and J lost 5 bases, with 11 bases between them. The germline V gene has CDR1 SGDLS and CDR2 YYNGEE. The CDR3 sequence is 13 residues long. The CDR3 loop reads CASSVSGADEQYF. The CDR3 nucleotides are TGTGCCAGCAGCGTTTCCGGGGCGGACGAGCAGTACTTC. Full variable domain (rest looked up from reference TRBV9 and TRBJ2-7): DSGVTQTPKHLITATGQRVTLRCSPRSGDLSVYWYQQSLDQGLQFLIQYYNGEERAKGNILERFSAQQFPDLHSELNLSSLELGDSALYFCASSVSGADEQYFGPGTRLTVT.

The V and J genes are TRBV7-9 and TRBJ2-6; D call uncertain. CDR3 length: 16 amino acids. Trimming stripped 0 bases from V and 10 bases from J, with 16 bases between. Germline loops: CDR1 SEHNR, CDR2 FQNEAQ (reference sequence). In DNA, the CDR3 is TGTGCCAGCAGCTTAGCGCGAACGGCCCCTGTTAACGTCCTGACTTTC. Translated: CASSLARTAPVNVLTF.

This clone was seen just once. This rearrangement joins TRBV9 to TRBJ2-7; D is undetermined. CDR1 SGDLS and CDR2 YYNGEE come from the germline V gene. This CDR3 is built from 12 residues. V lost 3 bases and J lost 4, with 8 bases in between. The CDR3 sequence: CASSGTGYEQYF. Here the CDR3 DNA reads TGTGCCAGCAGCGGAACCGGGTACGAGCAGTACTTC. Combining the CDR3 with reference TRBV9 and TRBJ2-7 gives the whole variable domain DSGVTQTPKHLITATGQRVTLRCSPRSGDLSVYWYQQSLDQGLQFLIQYYNGEERAKGNILERFSAQQFPDLHSELNLSSLELGDSALYFCASSGTGYEQYFGPGTRLTVT.

This chain uses TRBV4-2 with TRBJ2-2; 7 bases are shared with TRBD2. Germline V gives CDR1 LGHNA, CDR2 YNFKEQ. V was clipped by 4 bases and J by 4 bases; unmatched bases: 6. CDR3 size: 15 residues. CDR3 nucleotides: TGTGCCAGCAGCCCGCCAGCGGGATCCACCGGGGAGCTGTTTTTT. Translated: CASSPPAGSTGELFF.

This clone was observed a single time. The chain combines TRBV29-1 with TRBJ2-7; 8 bases line up with TRBD1. The V gene's germline CDR1 is SQVTM and CDR2 ANQGSEA. Trimming took 4 bases from V and 6 from J; bases not matched to a gene: 8. The CDR3 is made up of 13 amino acids. The CDR3: CSVGDRLNSEQYF. CDR3 DNA: TGCAGCGTTGGGGACAGGTTGAATAGCGAGCAGTACTTC.

This rearrangement joins TRBV7-9 to TRBJ2-7; D may be TRBD1 (5 bases). The CDR3 is 12 amino acids. V lost 4 bases and J 3 bases, leaving 7 bases between the germline ends. Germline CDR1 SEHNR, CDR2 FQNEAQ (reference sequence). The CDR3 bases are TGTGCCAGCAGCTCAGGGTACTACGAGCAGTACTTC. Translated: CASSSGYYEQYF.

The rearrangement joins TRBV6-1 to TRBJ2-7; possible D gene TRBD1, 5 bases. The ends were cut back, 0 bases at V and 5 bases at J, with 8 bases in the middle. This CDR3 is 13 amino acids long. In germline, CDR1 is MNHNS, CDR2 SASEGT. This chain's CDR3 is CASSEAGVHEQYF. The DNA for the CDR3 is TGTGCCAGCAGTGAAGCAGGGGTCCACGAGCAGTACTTC.

The chain combines TRBV11-2 with TRBJ2-7; possibly TRBD1 for D (6 bases). Germline V gene sequence: CDR1 SGHAT, CDR2 FQNNGV. The ends were cut back, 4 bases at V and 3 bases at J, with 16 bases in the middle. The CDR3 is made up of 15 amino acids. This CDR3 is CASSSQDSQLYEQYF. In nucleotides, the CDR3 is TGTGCCAGCAGCTCCCAGGACAGCCAGCTCTACGAGCAGTACTTC.

This clone was observed once. The chain couples TRBV7-9 to TRBJ1-5; D is unclear. Trimming took off 2 bases at V and 0 bases at J, with 11 bases between the two ends. Germline V CDR1 and CDR2: SEHNR, FQNEAQ (reference sequence). This CDR3 is built from 16 residues. This CDR3 is CASSLYTAYSNQPQHF. In nucleotides, the CDR3 is TGTGCCAGCAGCTTATATACAGCCTATAGCAATCAGCCCCAGCATTTT.

This rearrangement joins TRBV4-2 to TRBJ1-5; D remains ambiguous. Germline V gene data show CDR1 as LGHNA and CDR2 as YNFKEQ. The CDR3 covers 15 residues. Trimming removed 0 bases from V and 4 bases from J, with 10 bases in between. Written as DNA, the CDR3 is TGTGCCAGCAGCCAAGAAGGGAACCAAAATCAGCCCCAGCATTTT. This translates into CASSQEGNQNQPQHF.

V and J are TRBV29-1 and TRBJ2-5; D is perhaps TRBD1 (7 bases). The CDR3 loop spans 12 amino acids. Germline lookup yields CDR1 SQVTM and CDR2 ANQGSEA. Between the trimmed V and J ends, which lost 6 bases and 2 bases, there was a span of 10 bases. CDR3 in amino acids: CSVQGRQETQYF. Written as DNA, the CDR3 is TGCAGCGTACAGGGGAGGCAAGAGACCCAGTACTTC.

Worth noting for this clone: Different DNA sequences within this sample yield the same CDR3. The chain joins TRBV14 to TRBJ2-1, with unresolved D. The CDR3 is made up of 12 amino acids. Trimming stripped 1 base from V and 9 bases from J, with 7 bases between. Germline CDR1 and CDR2: SGHDN and FVKESK. In DNA form, the CDR3 reads TGTGCCAGCAGCCAAGGTGGGATTGAGCAGTTCTTC. It specifies CASSQGGIEQFF. Drawing the rest from reference TRBV14 and TRBJ2-1, the complete variable domain is EAGVTQFPSHSVIEKGQTVTLRCDPISGHDNLYWYRRVMGKEIKFLLHFVKESKQDESGMPNNRFLAERTGGTYSTLKVQPAELEDSGVYFCASSQGGIEQFFGPGTRLTVL.

J is TRBJ2-3 and V is TRBV6-5; no definite D call. V lost 3 bases to trimming and J lost 1 base, with 11 bases between them. In germline, CDR1 is MNHEY, CDR2 SVGAGI. This CDR3 is 15 amino acids long. Here the CDR3 reads CASSYFDGRTDTQYF. The CDR3 nucleotides read TGTGCCAGCAGTTATTTTGACGGACGCACAGATACGCAGTATTTT.

J is TRBJ2-7 and V is TRBV27; D possibly corresponds to TRBD2 (6 bases). The CDR3 covers 15 residues. Trimming stripped 3 bases from V and 0 bases from J, with 12 bases between. Germline CDR1 reads MNHEY; CDR2 reads SMNVEV (reference sequence). The CDR3 region has the DNA TGTGCCAGCAGTTTGAGGCGGGGACGCTCCTACGAGCAGTACTTC. Its protein product is CASSLRRGRSYEQYF.

A single count supports this clone. The rearrangement joins TRBV5-1 to TRBJ2-7, with D maybe TRBD1 (6 bases). Looked up from germline, CDR1 is SGHRS and CDR2 is YFSETQ. Trimming cost V 4 bases and J 2 bases, with 13 bases left between them. The CDR3 is 14 amino acids. CDR3: CASSPRDTAYEQYF. The CDR3 region has the DNA TGCGCCAGCAGCCCGAGGGACACGGCCTACGAGCAGTACTTC. Filled out from reference TRBV5-1 and TRBJ2-7, the complete variable domain reads KAGVTQTPRYLIKTRGQQVTLSCSPISGHRSVSWYQQTPGQGLQFLFEYFSETQRNKGNFPGRFSGRQFSNSRSEMNVSTLELGDSALYLCASSPRDTAYEQYFGPGTRLTVT.

This chain uses TRBV11-2 with TRBJ2-7; the match to TRBD2 covers 8 bases. The germline gives CDR1 SGHAT, CDR2 FQNNGV. Germline trimming cut 1 base from V and 4 bases from J; bases unmatched to any gene: 6. This CDR3 region has 15 residues. The CDR3 sequence is CASSLVPAGAYEQYF. In DNA, the CDR3 is TGTGCCAGCAGCTTAGTTCCAGCGGGAGCATACGAGCAGTACTTC.

The chain recombines TRBV7-3 with TRBJ2-7; 9 positions agree with TRBD2. Trimming removed 2 bases from V and 5 bases from J; junction bases left unmatched: 1. Germline assignment: CDR1 SGHTA and CDR2 FQGTGA. The CDR3 runs to 13 residues. CDR3 protein: CASSLGLANEQYF. The CDR3 coding sequence is TGTGCCAGCAGCTTAGGACTAGCGAACGAGCAGTACTTC. The whole variable domain, filled in from reference TRBV7-3 and TRBJ2-7, reads GAGVSQTPSNKVTEKGKYVELRCDPISGHTALYWYRQSLGQGPEFLIYFQGTGAADDSGLPNDRFFAVRPEGSVSTLKIQRTERGDSAVYLCASSLGLANEQYFGPGTRLTVT.

The CDR3 region has the DNA TGTGCCAGCAGGCTCGGGACTAGCGGGAGAAAGGACGAGCAGTACTTC. Residues: CASRLGTSGRKDEQYF. The J gene is TRBJ2-7, the V gene TRBV5-4; the match to TRBD2 covers 14 bases. V was clipped by 5 bases and J by 5 bases; unmatched bases: 9. Per the germline V gene, CDR1 is SGHNT and CDR2 is YYREEE (reference sequence). This CDR3 has 16 amino acids.

The CDR3 region is CSVLTVENTEAFF. In DNA, the CDR3 is TGCAGCGTCTTGACAGTTGAGAACACTGAAGCTTTCTTT. This rearrangement joins TRBV29-1 to TRBJ1-1; the D gene is possibly TRBD1 (5 bases). Per germline, CDR1 SQVTM and CDR2 ANQGSEA. The CDR3 totals 13 residues. Trimming took 6 bases from V and 1 from J, leaving 12 bases between them.

V gene TRBV10-1 combines with J gene TRBJ2-7, with D perhaps matching TRBD2 (5 bases). Germline V gene lookup returns CDR1 WNHNN and CDR2 SYGVQD (reference sequence). V was trimmed by 5 bases and J by 0 bases, leaving 8 bases between them. CDR3 length equals 13 residues. For the CDR3, the DNA is TGCGCCAGCAGTTACGGAGGCTCCTACGAGCAGTACTTC. Encoded protein: CASSYGGSYEQYF.

This chain joins TRBV27 and TRBJ1-3; 7 nucleotides align to TRBD1. The V gene's germline CDR1 is MNHEY and CDR2 SMNVEV (reference sequence). The junction had 7 bases not matched to a gene; V was cut back by 8 bases and J by 0 bases. CDR3 length: 15 residues. CDR3: CASGMGQPSGNTIYF. The CDR3 DNA follows: TGTGCCAGCGGGATGGGACAGCCCTCTGGAAACACCATATATTTT.

This rearrangement joins TRBV7-9 to TRBJ2-7, with D maybe TRBD1 (5 bases). V was shortened by 1 base and J by 4 bases, with 11 bases between the two germline ends. Germline lookup yields CDR1 SEHNR and CDR2 FQNEAQ (reference sequence). CDR3 length: 14 amino acids. The CDR3 sequence is CASSLDPQGYEQYF. Written as DNA, the CDR3 is TGTGCCAGCAGCTTAGACCCCCAGGGTTACGAGCAGTACTTC.

V gene TRBV7-8 combines with J gene TRBJ2-5; no clear D gene. V lost 1 base and J 4 bases, leaving 13 bases between the germline ends. This CDR3 region has 15 residues. Germline V gene sequence: CDR1 SGHVS, CDR2 FQNEAQ. The CDR3 sequence: CASSLGRTIGETQYF. The CDR3 bases are TGTGCCAGCAGCTTAGGCAGAACAATAGGAGAGACCCAGTACTTC. The whole variable domain, filled in from reference TRBV7-8 and TRBJ2-5, reads GAGVSQSPRYKVAKRGQDVALRCDPISGHVSLFWYQQALGQGPEFLTYFQNEAQLDKSGLPSDRFFAERPEGSVSTLKIQRTQQEDSAVYLCASSLGRTIGETQYFGPGTRLLVL.

CDR3 sequence reads: CASRNPLAGRPDTQYF. The CDR3 nucleotides are TGTGCCAGCAGGAACCCCCTCGCGGGGCGCCCAGATACGCAGTATTTT. The rearrangement uses TRBV2 and TRBJ2-3; possible D gene TRBD2, 6 bases. The CDR3 totals 16 residues. Trimming left V 6 bases short and J 4 bases short, with 20 bases between. The germline V gene encodes CDR1 SNHLY and CDR2 FYNNEI.